Below, 11 T cell receptor beta chains from the same sample are listed, as sequenced in a study of T cell responses to AZD1222 COVID-19 vaccine. This table comes from immunoSEQ multiplex PCR, and its TCRdb copy is limited to in-frame clones, with some not included. The table shows about 140,000 clones, with about nine tenths occurring only once. The sample here was peripheral blood, taken on day 0 of AZD1222 vaccination. These receptors were obtained from an adult in good health.

The chain uses TRBV28 and TRBJ1-2; TRBD1 aligns across 8 bases. CDR3 length: 14 residues. The germline V gene encodes CDR1 MDHEN and CDR2 SYDVKM. With V trimmed by 4 bases and J by 4 bases, 5 bases remained unmatched. The CDR3 nucleotides read TGTGCCAGCAGTTGGGACAGGATCATCTATGGCTACACCTTC. Translating gives CASSWDRIIYGYTF.

In nucleotides, the CDR3 is TGTGCCAGCAGCTTAGGGGGGAACTATGGCTACACCTTC. Translated: CASSLGGNYGYTF. The genes are TRBV5-6 and TRBJ1-2; a weak D match, TRBD1 (6 bases). V lost 2 bases, J lost 2 bases, and 7 bases lay in between. Germline V gives CDR1 SGHDT, CDR2 YYEEEE. The CDR3 is 13 residues long.

V and J are TRBV7-9 and TRBJ1-2; D possibly corresponds to TRBD1 (6 bases). The germline V gene encodes CDR1 SEHNR and CDR2 FQNEAQ (reference sequence). V was shortened by 0 bases and J by 4 bases, with 6 bases between the two germline ends. The CDR3 length is 13 residues. In DNA form, the CDR3 reads TGTGCCAGCAGCTTAGCAGGGGGCTATGGCTACACCTTC. Residues: CASSLAGGYGYTF.

The DNA for the CDR3 is TGCAGCGTTGAAGGGATAACAGGGACCTCAATAGCTTTCTTT. Protein sequence: CSVEGITGTSIAFF. This sequence joins TRBV29-1 and TRBJ1-1, with D perhaps TRBD1 (6 bases). Germline CDR1 SQVTM, CDR2 ANQGSEA. The CDR3 spans 14 residues. Between the trimmed V and J ends, which lost 1 base and 10 bases, there was a span of 19 bases.

The chain couples TRBV6-5 to TRBJ1-2; 10 bases line up with TRBD1. Germline V gene data show CDR1 as MNHEY and CDR2 as SVGAGI. J lost 7 bases, V lost 2 bases, and 4 bases had no gene match. The length of the CDR3 is 14 residues. CDR3 nucleotides: TGTGCCAGCAGTTACGATTGGGACAGGGGTGGCTACACCTTC. Amino acids: CASSYDWDRGGYTF.

The chain links TRBV3-1 (or the pseudogene TRBV3-2) to TRBJ2-1; 9 bases line up with TRBD2. The CDR3 consists of 16 residues. Trimming removed 3 bases from V and 6 bases from J; junction bases left unmatched: 9. The germline gives CDR1 LGHDT, CDR2 YNNKEL (reference sequence). CDR3 sequence: CASSQETLAGPNEQFF. The CDR3 bases are TGTGCCAGCAGCCAGGAAACACTAGCGGGTCCCAATGAGCAGTTCTTC.

The chain carries TRBV10-2 and TRBJ2-3, with D possibly being TRBD1 or TRBD2 (6 bases each). CDR3 length equals 15 residues. Trimming stripped 8 bases from V and 2 bases from J, with 17 bases between. CDR1 is WSHSY, CDR2 SAAADI, per germline. As DNA, the CDR3 is TGCGCCAGCCGGGGGCGGGACCAACCCACAGATACGCAGTATTTT. Amino acids: CASRGRDQPTDTQYF.

This chain joins TRBV28 and TRBJ2-7; D ambiguous. This CDR3 is built from 17 residues. The germline V gene has CDR1 MDHEN and CDR2 SYDVKM. V shed 7 bases and J shed 5 bases, with 27 bases lying between them. CDR3 region: CASKTAIGGASLDEQYF. The CDR3 DNA reads as TGTGCCAGCAAAACCGCGATCGGTGGAGCGAGCCTAGACGAGCAGTACTTC.

The genes are TRBV7-9 and TRBJ1-5; unclear D gene. Trimming took off 1 base at V and 0 bases at J, with 10 bases between the two ends. Germline assignment: CDR1 SEHNR and CDR2 FQNEAQ (reference sequence). The CDR3 extends over 16 amino acids. Here the CDR3 DNA reads TGTGCCAGCAGCTTAGGTCCCGGGGATAGCAATCAGCCCCAGCATTTT. Protein: CASSLGPGDSNQPQHF.

This clone was detected once. The V and J genes are TRBV5-5 and TRBJ2-7; 8 positions match TRBD1. This CDR3 has 15 residues. V trimming: 4 bases; J trimming: 0 bases; junction bases outside the gene matches: 6. CDR1 and CDR2 (germline): SGHKS, YYEKEE (reference sequence). CDR3 bases: TGTGCCAGCAGCCCGGACAGGGCGGGCTCCTACGAGCAGTACTTC. It translates to CASSPDRAGSYEQYF.

The gene calls are TRBV5-1 and TRBJ2-2, with 7 bases that match TRBD2. The V gene end was trimmed by 8 bases and the J gene end by 5 bases; junction bases not matched to a gene: 12. Germline CDR1 is SGHRS and CDR2 is YFSETQ. The length of the CDR3 is 15 residues. CDR3 bases: TGCGCCAGTTCATCGGGAGGAGGGTCGACCGGGGAGCTGTTTTTT. Residues: CASSSGGGSTGELFF.